This entry describes one TCR beta chain. This entry belongs to a study of blood T cell repertoires in COVID-19. The wider study: Whether acute or convalescent, the COVID-19 samples came from the United States, Italy and Spain.

Clones were read by immunoSEQ multiplex PCR, and TCRdb kept only the in-frame ones, dropping some. The data contain 150,000 to 200,000 clones, roughly nine tenths of them singletons. CDR3 length: 14 amino acids. The V segment lost 5 bases and the J segment 3 bases; nucleotides outside the gene matches: 3. CDR1 is KGHSH, CDR2 LQKENI, per germline. The sample was peripheral blood. The source is a woman aged 60-70 years with COVID-19, enrolled during active disease. The rearrangement joins TRBV18 to TRBJ1-5, with 8 bases lining up with TRBD1. CDR3 amino acids: CASSRGQDNQPQHF. The CDR3 DNA follows: TGTGCCAGCTCAAGGGGACAGGACAATCAGCCCCAGCATTTT.